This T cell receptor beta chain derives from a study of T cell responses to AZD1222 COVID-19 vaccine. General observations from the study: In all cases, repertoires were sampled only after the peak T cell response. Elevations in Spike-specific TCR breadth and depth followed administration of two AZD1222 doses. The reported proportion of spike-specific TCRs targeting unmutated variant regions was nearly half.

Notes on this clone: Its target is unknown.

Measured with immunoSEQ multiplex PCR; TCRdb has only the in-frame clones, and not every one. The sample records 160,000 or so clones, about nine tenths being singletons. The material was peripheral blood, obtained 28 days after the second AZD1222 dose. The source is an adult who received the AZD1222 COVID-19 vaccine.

CDR3 bases: TGTGCCAGCTCGGGCGCGGGCGCAGATACGCAGTATTTT. Protein: CASSGAGADTQYF. The V call is TRBV18, the J call TRBJ2-3; perhaps TRBD2 as D (5 bases). CDR1 is KGHSH, CDR2 LQKENI, per germline. The CDR3 runs 13 residues. V was pared by 6 bases and J by 4 bases, with 11 bases between.